This T cell receptor (beta chain) was retrieved from a study of blood T cell repertoires in COVID-19. CDR1 KGHSH and CDR2 LQKENI come from the germline V gene. This CDR3 has 14 amino acids. Deletions cut 1 base from V and 5 bases from J, with 12 bases between. The table came from immunoSEQ multiplex PCR; TCRdb's copy has only in-frame clones and leaves some out. Altogether about 200,000 clones are present, about 88% being singletons, with the ten largest covering around 3.1%. This TCR was sampled from a man aged 55 to 70 with acute or convalescent COVID-19. The sequenced sample consisted of peripheral blood. The chain recombines TRBV18 with TRBJ2-7; possibly TRBD2 for D (5 bases). The CDR3 DNA reads as TGTGCCAGCTCACCACGGGGAGAGGTGGACGAGCAGTACTTC. This codes for CASSPRGEVDEQYF.